Below, 14 T cell receptor beta chains from the same sample are listed, as sequenced in a study of blood T cell repertoires in COVID-19. Profiled with immunoSEQ multiplex PCR; TCRdb holds only in-frame clones, not every one. The sample includes around 300,000 clones, around 88% of them seen just once. Sequenced material: peripheral blood. These receptors were collected from a woman aged 30 to 39 who had recovered from COVID-19.

The chain recombines TRBV3-1 (or the pseudogene TRBV3-2) with TRBJ2-4, with 9 positions matching TRBD2. V lost 0 bases, J lost 0 bases, and 6 bases stayed unmatched. Germline V gene lookup returns CDR1 LGHDT and CDR2 YNNKEL (reference sequence). The CDR3 covers 18 residues. CDR3 coding DNA: TGTGCCAGCAGCCAAGAGCTAGCGGGGCCGCTAGCCAAAAACATTCAGTACTTC. It yields the protein CASSQELAGPLAKNIQYF.

The chain carries TRBV7-6 and TRBJ2-5; possible D gene TRBD2, 6 bases. The CDR3 length is 15 residues. Germline values: CDR1 SGHVS, CDR2 FNYEAQ. V shed 5 bases and J shed 4 bases, with 17 bases lying between them. The CDR3 DNA follows: TGTGCCAGCAGCCCCCAGGACTACTCCCCAGAGACCCAGTACTTC. It yields the protein CASSPQDYSPETQYF.

The chain recombines TRBV7-9 with TRBJ2-5, with TRBD1 matching over 7 bases. Per the germline V gene, CDR1 is SEHNR and CDR2 is FQNEAQ (reference sequence). The CDR3 is 14 residues long. V lost 3 bases and J lost 4; bases outside the gene matches: 5. CDR3 bases: TGTGCCAGCAGCTTCAGACAGGGTGGAGAGACCCAGTACTTC. Its protein product is CASSFRQGGETQYF.

This CDR3 is CASSPGVTDTQYF. Written as DNA, the CDR3 is TGCGCCAGCAGCCCCGGGGTCACAGATACGCAGTATTTT. The chain recombines TRBV4-3 with TRBJ2-3; the D gene is possibly TRBD2 (5 bases). Trimming cost V 4 bases and J 2 bases, with 7 bases left between them. Germline CDR1 LGHNA, CDR2 YSLEER. The CDR3 runs to 13 residues.

The V and J genes are TRBV27 and TRBJ2-7; TRBD1 agrees at 8 bases. The germline gives CDR1 MNHEY, CDR2 SMNVEV (reference sequence). Trimming at V came to 4 bases and at J to 4 bases, leaving 3 bases not matched to a gene. The CDR3 sequence is 13 residues long. As DNA, the CDR3 is TGTGCCAGCAGTTACACAGGGGGGTACGAGCAGTACTTC. It translates to CASSYTGGYEQYF.

The genes are TRBV2 and TRBJ1-6, with D tentatively TRBD1 (5 bases). This CDR3 contains 14 residues. V was clipped by 8 bases and J by 2 bases, with 10 bases between them. Germline loops: CDR1 SNHLY, CDR2 FYNNEI. The DNA for the CDR3 is TGTGCCAGCGCCAGGGAACCCTATAATTCACCCCTCCACTTT. Its protein is CASAREPYNSPLHF. Combining the CDR3 with reference TRBV2 and TRBJ1-6 gives the whole variable domain EPEVTQTPSHQVTQMGQEVILRCVPISNHLYFYWYRQILGQKVEFLVSFYNNEISEKSEIFDDQFSVERPDGSNFTLKIRSTKLEDSAMYFCASAREPYNSPLHFGNGTRLTVT.

The chain couples TRBV21-1 to TRBJ2-5; the DNA was not used to check the table's D call, TRBD2. TRBV21-1 is a documented pseudogene. This CDR3 region has 14 residues. The CDR3, as DNA: TGTGCCAGCAGCTCTCTGTATCAGAGGAAGACCCAGTACTTC. It translates to CASSSLYQRKTQYF.

The chain links TRBV7-2 to TRBJ2-1; TRBD2 might be the D (5 bases). Germline CDR1 reads SGHTA; CDR2 reads FQGNSA. This CDR3 comprises 17 residues. The ends were cut back, 4 bases at V and 3 bases at J, with 19 bases in the middle. The CDR3 bases are TGTGCCAGCAGCTCACACGAACCGCGGGCCGACTACAATGAGCAGTTCTTC. This codes for CASSSHEPRADYNEQFF. The entire variable domain, with the rest obtained from reference TRBV7-2 and TRBJ2-1, is as follows: GAGVSQSPSNKVTEKGKDVELRCDPISGHTALYWYRQSLGQGLEFLIYFQGNSAPDKSGLPSDRFSAERTGGSVSTLTIQRTQQEDSAVYLCASSSHEPRADYNEQFFGPGTRLTVL.

This clone was seen just once. The rearrangement joins TRBV10-3 to TRBJ1-1, with D perhaps matching TRBD1 (5 bases). V dropped 2 bases and J dropped 8 bases, with 12 bases sitting between them. Germline V lookup: CDR1 ENHRY, CDR2 SYGVKD. This CDR3 is built from 13 residues. The CDR3 coding sequence is TGTGCCATCAGTGAGGGGGCAGGAAAAGAAGCTTTCTTT. Its translation is CAISEGAGKEAFF.

J is TRBJ2-1 and V is TRBV4-1, with a possible D match to TRBD1 (6 bases). Germline lookup yields CDR1 MGHRA and CDR2 YSYEKL. V lost 1 base and J 12 bases, leaving 13 bases between the germline ends. The CDR3 totals 13 residues. The CDR3 bases are TGCGCCAGCAGCCAAGCGCGATCACAGGGGCAGTTCTTC. It codes for CASSQARSQGQFF.

The chain has TRBV6-1 and TRBJ2-4, with 13 bases matching TRBD2. Germline V gene sequence: CDR1 MNHNS, CDR2 SASEGT. V lost 0 bases to trimming and J lost 1 base; unmatched junction nucleotides: 6. There are 19 residues in the CDR3. CDR3 nucleotides: TGTGCCAGCAGTGAAGCGAGACTAGCGGGGGGCCCGGCCAAAAACATTCAGTACTTC. This gives the protein CASSEARLAGGPAKNIQYF.

The J gene is TRBJ2-1, the V gene TRBV7-2; 9 positions match TRBD2. CDR3 length: 14 amino acids. CDR1 SGHTA and CDR2 FQGNSA come from the germline V gene. V was pared by 3 bases and J by 7 bases, with 4 bases of the junction left unmatched. The CDR3 loop reads CASSFAGGPNEQFF. The CDR3 nucleotides are TGTGCCAGCAGCTTCGCGGGAGGGCCTAATGAGCAGTTCTTC.

The gene calls are TRBV11-2 and TRBJ1-1; 7 bases are shared with TRBD1. The CDR3 spans 13 residues. V shed 3 bases, J shed 3 bases, and the junction held 1 base outside the gene matches. Germline V CDR1 and CDR2: SGHAT, FQNNGV. CDR3 sequence (DNA): TGTGCCAGCAGCTTTCAGGGGGACACTGAAGCTTTCTTT. Translating gives CASSFQGDTEAFF.

The V and J genes are TRBV7-2 and TRBJ1-3, with D unresolved. Germline V lookup: CDR1 SGHTA, CDR2 FQGNSA. V dropped 3 bases and J dropped 0 bases, with 9 bases sitting between them. The CDR3 is 15 residues long. CDR3 in amino acids: CASSFRGLSGNTIYF. The CDR3, as DNA: TGTGCCAGCAGCTTTCGGGGTCTCTCTGGAAACACCATATATTTT.